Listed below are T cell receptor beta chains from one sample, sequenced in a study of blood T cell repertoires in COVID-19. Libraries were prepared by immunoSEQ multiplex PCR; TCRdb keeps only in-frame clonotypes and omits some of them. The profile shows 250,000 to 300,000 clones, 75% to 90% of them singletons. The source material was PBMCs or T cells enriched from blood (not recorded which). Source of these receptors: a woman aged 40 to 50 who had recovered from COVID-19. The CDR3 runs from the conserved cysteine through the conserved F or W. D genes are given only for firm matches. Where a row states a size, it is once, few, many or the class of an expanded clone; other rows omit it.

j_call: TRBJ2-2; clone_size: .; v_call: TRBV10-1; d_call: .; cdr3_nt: TGCGCCAGCAGTGAGTCGGGACAGCGGGCCGGGGAGCTGTTTTTT; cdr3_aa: CASSESGQRAGELFF
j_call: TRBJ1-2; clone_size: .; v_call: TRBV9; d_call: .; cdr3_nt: TGTGCCAGCAGCGTCGGACAGACCTTATACTATGGCTACACCTTC; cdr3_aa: CASSVGQTLYYGYTF
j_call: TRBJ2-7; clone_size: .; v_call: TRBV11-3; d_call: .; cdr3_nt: TGTGCCAGCAGCTTAGGTCCTAGCGCAAACTACGAGCAGTACTTC; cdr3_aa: CASSLGPSANYEQYF
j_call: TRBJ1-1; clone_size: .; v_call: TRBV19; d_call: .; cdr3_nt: TGTGCCAGTAGTACCAAACCGGGTCACCTGAGGACTGAAGCTTTCTTT; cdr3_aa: CASSTKPGHLRTEAFF
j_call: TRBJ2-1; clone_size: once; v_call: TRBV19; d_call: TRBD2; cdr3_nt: TGTGCCAGTAGCCAGGAGCGGGGAACCTACAATGAGCAGTTCTTC; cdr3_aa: CASSQERGTYNEQFF
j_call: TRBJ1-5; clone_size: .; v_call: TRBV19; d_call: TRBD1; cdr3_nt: TGTGCCAGTAGTACTGGACAGGGGCTATATAGCAATCAGCCCCAGCATTTT; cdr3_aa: CASSTGQGLYSNQPQHF
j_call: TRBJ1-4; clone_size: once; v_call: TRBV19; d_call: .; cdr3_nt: TGTGCCAGTAGTATCGGTTGGGCAACTGCAACTAATGAAAAACTGTTTTTT; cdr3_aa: CASSIGWATATNEKLFF
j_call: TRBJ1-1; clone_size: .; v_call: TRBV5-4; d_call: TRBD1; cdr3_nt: TGTGCCAGCAGCCCGGGGGACAGGGTTACTGAAGCTTTCTTT; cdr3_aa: CASSPGDRVTEAFF
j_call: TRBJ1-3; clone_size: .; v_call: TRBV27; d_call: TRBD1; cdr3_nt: TGTGCCAGCAGTCCCGGACAGGGGCGGGCTGGAAACACCATATATTTT; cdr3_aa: CASSPGQGRAGNTIYF
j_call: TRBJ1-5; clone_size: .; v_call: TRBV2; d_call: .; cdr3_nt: TGTGCCAGCAGTGGGAGTTATAGCAATCAGCCCCAGCATTTT; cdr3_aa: CASSGSYSNQPQHF
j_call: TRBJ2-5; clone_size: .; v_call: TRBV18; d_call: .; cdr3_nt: TGTGCCAGCTCACCTGGACTCCGTGAGACCCAGTACTTC; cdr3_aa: CASSPGLRETQYF
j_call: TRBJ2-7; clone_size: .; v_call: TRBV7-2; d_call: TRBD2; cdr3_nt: TGTGCCAGCAGCAAGTCCGGGACTAGCGGGATTAACTACGAGCAGTACTTC; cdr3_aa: CASSKSGTSGINYEQYF
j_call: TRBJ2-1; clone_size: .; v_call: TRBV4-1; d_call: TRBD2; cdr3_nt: TGCGCCAGCAGCCAAGTATATGTAGTTCGTGGCGGGAGATTTGAGCAGTTCTTC; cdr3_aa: CASSQVYVVRGGRFEQFF
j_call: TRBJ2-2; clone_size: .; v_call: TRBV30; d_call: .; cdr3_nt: TGTGCCTGGAGTGTTGGACAAGGGAACACCGGGGAGCTGTTTTTT; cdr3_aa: CAWSVGQGNTGELFF
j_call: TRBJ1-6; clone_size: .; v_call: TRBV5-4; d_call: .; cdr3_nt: TGTGCCAGCAGCTGGGACATATCCAATTCACCCCTCCACTTT; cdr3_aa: CASSWDISNSPLHF
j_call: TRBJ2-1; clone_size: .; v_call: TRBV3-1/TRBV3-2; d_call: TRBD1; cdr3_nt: TGTGCCAGCAGCCAAGTTACCAGCAGGGGGATATACAATGAGCAGTTCTTC; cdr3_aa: CASSQVTSRGIYNEQFF
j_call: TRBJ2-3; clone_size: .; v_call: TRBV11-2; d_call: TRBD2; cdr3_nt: TGTGCCAGCAGCTTTCGTTCAACCGGCGGGGGGGTAGATACGCAGTATTTT; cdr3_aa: CASSFRSTGGGVDTQYF
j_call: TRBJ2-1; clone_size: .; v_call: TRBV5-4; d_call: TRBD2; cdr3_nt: TGTGCCAGCAGCTTGAAACTAGCGGAGGGAGGATTTTTGGTGAATGAGCAGTTCTTC; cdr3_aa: CASSLKLAEGGFLVNEQFF
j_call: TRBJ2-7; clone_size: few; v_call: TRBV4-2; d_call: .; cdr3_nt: TGTGCCAGCAGCCCCGCTACAGGGGCCAGCGGAGGGGAGCAGTACTTC; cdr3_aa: CASSPATGASGGEQYF
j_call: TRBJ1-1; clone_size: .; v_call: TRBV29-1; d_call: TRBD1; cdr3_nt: TGCAGCGTTGAAGTTAGAGGACAGGGGGGAACTGAAGCTTTCTTT; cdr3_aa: CSVEVRGQGGTEAFF
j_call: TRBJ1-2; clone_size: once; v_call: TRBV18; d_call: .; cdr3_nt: TGTGCCAGCTCATCATACTATGGCTACACCTTC; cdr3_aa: CASSSYYGYTF
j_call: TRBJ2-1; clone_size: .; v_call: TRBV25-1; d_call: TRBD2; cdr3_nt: TGTGCCAGCAGACCTACAACTAGCGGGAGTTACCATGAGCAGTTCTTC; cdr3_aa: CASRPTTSGSYHEQFF
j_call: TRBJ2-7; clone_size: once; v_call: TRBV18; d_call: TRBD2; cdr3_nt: TGTGCCAGCTCAGTAGCGGGAGGCTCCTACGAGCAGTACTTC; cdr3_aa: CASSVAGGSYEQYF
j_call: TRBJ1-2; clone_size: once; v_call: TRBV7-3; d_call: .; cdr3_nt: TGTGCCAGCAGCCAGTATACCGAGGATGGCTACACCTTC; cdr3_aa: CASSQYTEDGYTF
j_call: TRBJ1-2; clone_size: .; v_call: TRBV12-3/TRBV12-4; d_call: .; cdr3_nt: TGTGCCAGCAGTTCTCAGGGGCTGGGTGGCTACACCTTC; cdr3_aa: CASSSQGLGGYTF
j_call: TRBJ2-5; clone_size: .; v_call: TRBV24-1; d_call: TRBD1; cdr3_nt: TGTGCCACCAGTGATTCAGGACAGGGAGAGACCCAGTACTTC; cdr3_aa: CATSDSGQGETQYF
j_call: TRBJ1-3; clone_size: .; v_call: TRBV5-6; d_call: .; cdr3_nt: TGTGCCAGCAGCTTGGGGAGGGGAAACACCATATATTTT; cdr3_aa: CASSLGRGNTIYF
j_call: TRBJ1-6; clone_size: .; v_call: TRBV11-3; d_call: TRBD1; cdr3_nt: TGTGCCAGCAGCCTAGGGACAGGGGTGGATTCACCCCTCCACTTT; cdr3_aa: CASSLGTGVDSPLHF
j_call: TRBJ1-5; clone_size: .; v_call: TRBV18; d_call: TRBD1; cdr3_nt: TGTGCCAGCTCACAGGGGGCTCTTCCCAATCAGCCCCAGCATTTT; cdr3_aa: CASSQGALPNQPQHF
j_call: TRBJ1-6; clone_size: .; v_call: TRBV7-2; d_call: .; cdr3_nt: TGTGCCAGCAGCTCGCCAGGGCTTGACTATAATTCACCCCTCCACTTT; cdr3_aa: CASSSPGLDYNSPLHF
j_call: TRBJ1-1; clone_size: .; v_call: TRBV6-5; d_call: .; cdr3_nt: TGTGCCAGCAGCAGGTTGGGTACTGAAGCTTTCTTT; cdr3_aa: CASSRLGTEAFF
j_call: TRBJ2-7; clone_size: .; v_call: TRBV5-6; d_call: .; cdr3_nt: TGTGCCAGCAGCTTGGCCTTATCAGACTACACCTACGAGCAGTACTTC; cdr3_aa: CASSLALSDYTYEQYF
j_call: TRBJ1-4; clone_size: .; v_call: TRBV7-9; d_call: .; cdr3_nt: TGTGCCAGCAGCTTAGAAGGGGCTTTCACTAATGAAAAACTGTTTTTT; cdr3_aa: CASSLEGAFTNEKLFF
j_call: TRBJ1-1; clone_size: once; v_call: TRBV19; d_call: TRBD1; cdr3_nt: TGTGCCAGTAACCCGACAGGGTTGGGAGGCACTGAAGCTTTCTTT; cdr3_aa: CASNPTGLGGTEAFF
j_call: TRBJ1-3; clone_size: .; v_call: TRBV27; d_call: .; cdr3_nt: TGTGCCAGCAGTTCAGGCAGAACTGGAAACACCATATATTTT; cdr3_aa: CASSSGRTGNTIYF
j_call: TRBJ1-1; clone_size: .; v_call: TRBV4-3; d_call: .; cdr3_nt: TGCGCCAGCAGCCAAGATCTCTTTACTGAAGCTTTCTTT; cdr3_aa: CASSQDLFTEAFF
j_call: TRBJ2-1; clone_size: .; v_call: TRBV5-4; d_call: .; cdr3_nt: TGTGCCAGCAGCAATCTAGCGAGCTACTACAATGAGCAGTTCTTC; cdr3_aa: CASSNLASYYNEQFF
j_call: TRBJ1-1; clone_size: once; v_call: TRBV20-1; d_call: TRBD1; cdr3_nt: TGCAGTGCTAGAGTGACAGGGGTCGCTTTCTTT; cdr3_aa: CSARVTGVAFF
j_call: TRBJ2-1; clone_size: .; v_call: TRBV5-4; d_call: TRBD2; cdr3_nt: TGTGCCAGCAGCTCTAGGGGGACTAGCGGGTACAATGAGCAGTTCTTC; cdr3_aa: CASSSRGTSGYNEQFF
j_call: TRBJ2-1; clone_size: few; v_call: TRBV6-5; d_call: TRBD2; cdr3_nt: TGTGCCAGCAAGACTAGCGGGACGTATGAGCAGTTCTTC; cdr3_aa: CASKTSGTYEQFF
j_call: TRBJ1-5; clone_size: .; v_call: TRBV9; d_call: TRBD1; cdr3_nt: TGTGCCAGCAGCGCCGGGGACAGTAGCAATCAGCCCCAGCATTTT; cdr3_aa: CASSAGDSSNQPQHF
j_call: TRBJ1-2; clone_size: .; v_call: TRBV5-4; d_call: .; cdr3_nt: TGTGCCAGCAGCGTACAGGAGAACTATGGCTACACCTTC; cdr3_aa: CASSVQENYGYTF
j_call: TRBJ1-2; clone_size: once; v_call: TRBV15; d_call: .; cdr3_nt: TGTGCCACCAGCAGAGAAAGGACAGCTAACTATGGCTACACCTTC; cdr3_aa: CATSRERTANYGYTF
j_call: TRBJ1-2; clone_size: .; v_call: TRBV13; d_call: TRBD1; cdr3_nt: TGTGCCAGCAGCCCGACAGGGGGTTATGGCTACACCTTC; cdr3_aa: CASSPTGGYGYTF
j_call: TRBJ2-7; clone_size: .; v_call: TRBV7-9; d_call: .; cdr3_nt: TGTGCCAGCAGCTTGGGGCAGACCCCCTACGAGCAGTACTTC; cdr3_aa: CASSLGQTPYEQYF
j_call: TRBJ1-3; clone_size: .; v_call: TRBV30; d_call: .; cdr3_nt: TGTGCCTGGAGTCCGTCGTTAAACTCTGGAAACACCATATATTTT; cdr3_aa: CAWSPSLNSGNTIYF
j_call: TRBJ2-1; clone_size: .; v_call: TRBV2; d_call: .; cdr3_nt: TGTGCCAGCAGTTCTCGACAGTGGAAAAATGAGCAGTTCTTC; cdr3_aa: CASSSRQWKNEQFF
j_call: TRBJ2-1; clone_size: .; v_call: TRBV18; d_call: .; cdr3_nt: TGTGCCAGCTCACCAATGGCCTCTTCCTACAATGAGCAGTTCTTC; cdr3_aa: CASSPMASSYNEQFF
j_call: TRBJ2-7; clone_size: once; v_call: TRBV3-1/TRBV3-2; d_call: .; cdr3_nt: TGTGCCAGCAGACTAGGCGGGGCTAGCGAGTCCTACGAGCAGTACTTC; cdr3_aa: CASRLGGASESYEQYF